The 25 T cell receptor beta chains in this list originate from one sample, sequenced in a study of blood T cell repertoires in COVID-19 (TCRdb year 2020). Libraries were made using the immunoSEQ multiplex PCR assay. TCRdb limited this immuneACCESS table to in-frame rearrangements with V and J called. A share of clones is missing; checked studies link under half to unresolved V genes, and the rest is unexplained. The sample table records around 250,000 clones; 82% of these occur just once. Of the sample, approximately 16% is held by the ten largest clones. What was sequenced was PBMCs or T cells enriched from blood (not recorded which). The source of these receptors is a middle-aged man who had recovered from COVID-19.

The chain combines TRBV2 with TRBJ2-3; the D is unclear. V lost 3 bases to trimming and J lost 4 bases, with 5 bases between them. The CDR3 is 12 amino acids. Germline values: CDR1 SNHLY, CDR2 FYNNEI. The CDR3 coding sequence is TGTGCCAGCAGTGAGGGCCCAGATACGCAGTATTTT. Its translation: CASSEGPDTQYF.

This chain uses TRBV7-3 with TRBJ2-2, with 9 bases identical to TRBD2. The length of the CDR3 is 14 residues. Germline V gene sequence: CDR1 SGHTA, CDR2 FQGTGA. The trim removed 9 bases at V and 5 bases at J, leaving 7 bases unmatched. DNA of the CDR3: TGTGCCAGTGCGCTGCTAGCGGGAACCGGGGAGCTGTTTTTT. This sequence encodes CASALLAGTGELFF.

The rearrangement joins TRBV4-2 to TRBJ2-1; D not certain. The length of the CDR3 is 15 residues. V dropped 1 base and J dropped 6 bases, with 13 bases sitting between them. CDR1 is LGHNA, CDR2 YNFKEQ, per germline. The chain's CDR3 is CASSQVTEGFNEQFF. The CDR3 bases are TGTGCCAGCAGCCAAGTAACAGAAGGATTCAATGAGCAGTTCTTC.

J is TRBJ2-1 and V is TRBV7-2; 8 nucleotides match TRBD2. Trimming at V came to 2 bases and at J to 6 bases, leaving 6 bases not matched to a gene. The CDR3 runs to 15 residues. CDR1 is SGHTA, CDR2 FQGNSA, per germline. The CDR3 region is CASSLLGLVFNEQFF. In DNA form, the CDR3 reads TGTGCCAGCAGCTTACTGGGACTAGTATTCAATGAGCAGTTCTTC.

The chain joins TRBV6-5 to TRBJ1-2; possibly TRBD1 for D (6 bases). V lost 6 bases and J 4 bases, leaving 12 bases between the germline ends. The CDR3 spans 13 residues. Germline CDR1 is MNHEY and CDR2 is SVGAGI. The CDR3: CASRLTGTYGYTF. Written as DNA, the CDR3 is TGTGCCAGCAGACTCACAGGGACCTATGGCTACACCTTC.

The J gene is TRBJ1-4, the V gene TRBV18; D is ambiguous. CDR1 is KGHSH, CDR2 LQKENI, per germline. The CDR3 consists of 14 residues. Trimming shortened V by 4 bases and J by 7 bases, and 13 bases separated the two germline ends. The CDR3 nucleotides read TGTGCCAGCTCACGCGGAGGTTTTGGTGAAAAACTGTTTTTT. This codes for CASSRGGFGEKLFF.

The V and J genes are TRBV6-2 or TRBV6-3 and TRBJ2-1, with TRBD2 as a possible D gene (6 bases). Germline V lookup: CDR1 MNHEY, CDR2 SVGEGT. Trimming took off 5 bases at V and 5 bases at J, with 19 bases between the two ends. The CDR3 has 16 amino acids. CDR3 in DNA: TGTGCCAGCAGTGACCCCCGGGACTCTGTGGACAATGAGCAGTTCTTC. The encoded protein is CASSDPRDSVDNEQFF.

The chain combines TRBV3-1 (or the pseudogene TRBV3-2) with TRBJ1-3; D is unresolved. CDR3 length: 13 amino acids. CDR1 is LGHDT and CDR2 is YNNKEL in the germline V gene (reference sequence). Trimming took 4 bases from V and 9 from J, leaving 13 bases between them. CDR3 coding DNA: TGTGCCAGCAGCCCACCCTCGCTAAGCACCATATATTTT. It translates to CASSPPSLSTIYF.

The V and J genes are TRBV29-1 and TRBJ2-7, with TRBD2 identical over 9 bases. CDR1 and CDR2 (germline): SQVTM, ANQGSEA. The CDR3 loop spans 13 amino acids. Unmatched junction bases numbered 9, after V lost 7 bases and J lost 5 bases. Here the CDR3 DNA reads TGCAGCGCTGCCCCTAGCGGGACGGACGAGCAGTACTTC. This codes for CSAAPSGTDEQYF.

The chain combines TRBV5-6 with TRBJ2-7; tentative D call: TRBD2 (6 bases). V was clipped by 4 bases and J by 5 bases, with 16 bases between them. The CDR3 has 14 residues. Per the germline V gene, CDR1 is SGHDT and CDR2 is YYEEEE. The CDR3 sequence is CASSQGGERDEQYF. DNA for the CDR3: TGTGCCAGCAGCCAGGGCGGGGAAAGGGACGAGCAGTACTTC.

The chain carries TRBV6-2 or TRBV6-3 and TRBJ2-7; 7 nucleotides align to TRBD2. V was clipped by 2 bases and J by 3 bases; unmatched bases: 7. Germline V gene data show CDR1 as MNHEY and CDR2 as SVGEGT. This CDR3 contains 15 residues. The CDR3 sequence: CASSYGRGSRYEQYF. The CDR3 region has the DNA TGTGCCAGCAGTTACGGGCGCGGGAGCCGCTACGAGCAGTACTTC.

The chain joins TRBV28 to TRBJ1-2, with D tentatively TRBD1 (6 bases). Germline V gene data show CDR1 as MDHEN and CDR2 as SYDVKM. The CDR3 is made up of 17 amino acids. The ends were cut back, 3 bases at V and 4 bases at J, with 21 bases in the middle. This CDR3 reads CASSLGGPTGIRYGYTF. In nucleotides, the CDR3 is TGTGCCAGCAGTTTGGGGGGGCCTACAGGAATCCGCTATGGCTACACCTTC.

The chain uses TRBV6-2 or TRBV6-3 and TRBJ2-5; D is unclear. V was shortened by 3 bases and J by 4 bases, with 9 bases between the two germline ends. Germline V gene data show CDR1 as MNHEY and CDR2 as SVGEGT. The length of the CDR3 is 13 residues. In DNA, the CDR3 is TGTGCCAGCAGTTATCTGAGATTAGAGACCCAGTACTTC. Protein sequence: CASSYLRLETQYF.

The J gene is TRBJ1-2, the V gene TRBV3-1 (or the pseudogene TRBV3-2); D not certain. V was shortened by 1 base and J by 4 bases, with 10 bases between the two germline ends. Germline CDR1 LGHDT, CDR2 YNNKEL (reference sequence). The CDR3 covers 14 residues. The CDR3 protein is CASSQGRLPYGYTF. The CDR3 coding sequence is TGTGCCAGCAGCCAAGGGAGGCTACCCTATGGCTACACCTTC.

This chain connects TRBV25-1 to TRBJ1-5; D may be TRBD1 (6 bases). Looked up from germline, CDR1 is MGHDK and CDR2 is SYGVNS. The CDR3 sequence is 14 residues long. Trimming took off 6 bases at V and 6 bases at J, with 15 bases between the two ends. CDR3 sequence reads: CASSPPGAGQPQHF. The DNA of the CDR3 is TGTGCCAGCAGCCCCCCAGGGGCGGGTCAGCCCCAGCATTTT. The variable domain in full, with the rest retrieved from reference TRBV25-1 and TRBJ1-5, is EADIYQTPRYLVIGTGKKITLECSQTMGHDKMYWYQQDPGMELHLIHYSYGVNSTEKGDLSSESTVSRIRTEHFPLTLESARPSHTSQYLCASSPPGAGQPQHFGDGTRLSIL.

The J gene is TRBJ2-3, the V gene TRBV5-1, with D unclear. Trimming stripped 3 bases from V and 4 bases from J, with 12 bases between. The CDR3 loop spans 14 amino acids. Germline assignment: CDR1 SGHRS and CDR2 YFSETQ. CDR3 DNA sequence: TGCGCCAGCAGCTCAGGCCCCACCCCAGATACGCAGTATTTT. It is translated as CASSSGPTPDTQYF.

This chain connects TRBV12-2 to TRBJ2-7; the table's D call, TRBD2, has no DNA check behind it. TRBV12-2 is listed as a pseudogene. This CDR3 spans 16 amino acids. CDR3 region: CASRRFGTSGNYEQYF. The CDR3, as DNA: TGTGCAAGTCGCCGTTTCGGGACTAGCGGGAACTACGAGCAGTACTTC.

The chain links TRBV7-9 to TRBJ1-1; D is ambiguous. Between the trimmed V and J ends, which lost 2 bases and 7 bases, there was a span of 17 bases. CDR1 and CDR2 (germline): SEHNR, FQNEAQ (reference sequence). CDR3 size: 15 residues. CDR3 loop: CASSLSLYPGYEAFF. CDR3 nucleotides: TGTGCCAGCAGCTTATCCCTCTATCCGGGATATGAAGCTTTCTTT. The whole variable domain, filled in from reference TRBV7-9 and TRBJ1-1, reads DTGVSQNPRHKITKRGQNVTFRCDPISEHNRLYWYRQTLGQGPEFLTYFQNEAQLEKSRLLSDRFSAERPKGSFSTLEIQRTEQGDSAMYLCASSLSLYPGYEAFFGQGTRLTVV.

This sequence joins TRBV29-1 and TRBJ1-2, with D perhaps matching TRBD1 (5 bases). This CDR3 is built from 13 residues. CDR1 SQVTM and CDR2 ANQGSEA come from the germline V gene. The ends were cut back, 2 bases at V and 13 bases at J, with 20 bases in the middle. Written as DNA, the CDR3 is TGCAGCGTTGAAAGTCATCCAGGGCGCGGTAGCACCTTC. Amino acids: CSVESHPGRGSTF.

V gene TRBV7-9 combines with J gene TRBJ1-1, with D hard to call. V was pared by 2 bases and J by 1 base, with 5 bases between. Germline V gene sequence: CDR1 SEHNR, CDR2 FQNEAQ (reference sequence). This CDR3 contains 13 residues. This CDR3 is CASSLRQNTEAFF. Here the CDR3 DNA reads TGTGCCAGCAGCTTAAGACAGAACACTGAAGCTTTCTTT.

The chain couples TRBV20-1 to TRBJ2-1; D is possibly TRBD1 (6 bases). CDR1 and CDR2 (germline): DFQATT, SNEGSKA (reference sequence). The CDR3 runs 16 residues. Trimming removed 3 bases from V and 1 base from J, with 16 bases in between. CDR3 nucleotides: TGCAGTGCTAGTATGGACAGTTCCATATCCTACAATGAGCAGTTCTTC. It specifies CSASMDSSISYNEQFF.

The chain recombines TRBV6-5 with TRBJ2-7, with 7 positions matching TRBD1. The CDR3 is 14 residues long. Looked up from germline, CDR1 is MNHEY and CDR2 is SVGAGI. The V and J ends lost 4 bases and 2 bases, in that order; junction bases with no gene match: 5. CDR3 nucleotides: TGTGCCAGCAGTTTAGGGACAGAGACCTACGAGCAGTACTTC. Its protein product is CASSLGTETYEQYF.

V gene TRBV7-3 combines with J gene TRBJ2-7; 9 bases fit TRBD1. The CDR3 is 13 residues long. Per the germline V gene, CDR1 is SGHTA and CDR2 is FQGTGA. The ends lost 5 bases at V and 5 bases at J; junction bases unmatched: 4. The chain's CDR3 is CASSRDRDNEQYF. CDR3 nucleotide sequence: TGTGCCAGCAGCCGGGACAGGGATAACGAGCAGTACTTC.

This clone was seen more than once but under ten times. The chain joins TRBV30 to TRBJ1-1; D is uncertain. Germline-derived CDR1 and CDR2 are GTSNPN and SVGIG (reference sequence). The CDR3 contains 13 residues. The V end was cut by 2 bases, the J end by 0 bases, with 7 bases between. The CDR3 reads CAWSSGMNTEAFF. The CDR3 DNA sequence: TGTGCCTGGAGTTCAGGCATGAACACTGAAGCTTTCTTT.

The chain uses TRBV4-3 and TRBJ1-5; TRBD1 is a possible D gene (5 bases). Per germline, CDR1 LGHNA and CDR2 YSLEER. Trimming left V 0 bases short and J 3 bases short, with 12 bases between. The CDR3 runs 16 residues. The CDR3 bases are TGCGCCAGCAGCCAAGACTCGGGCAGGGCCAATCAGCCCCAGCATTTT. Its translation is CASSQDSGRANQPQHF.